The T cell receptor (beta chain) described here comes from a study of blood T cell repertoires in COVID-19. Background on the study: The study drew acute and convalescent COVID-19 samples from the United States, Italy and Spain. T cells, B-cell-depleted T cells, or PBMCs supplied cDNA or gDNA.

Study processing details: Amplification of reference gene primers was used by the study to estimate nucleated cell counts. The protocol was immunoSEQ multiplex PCR, while the TCRdb copy is restricted to in-frame clones and leaves out a portion. V and J calls and clone size follow that table, whereas D and trimming were derived from the DNA. The table has under 500,000 clones, around 89% seen once. The specimen sequenced was peripheral blood. The TCR comes from a woman in her twenties or thirties with acute or convalescent COVID-19.

CDR3 sequence: CASSQRGTVNTEAFF. DNA of the CDR3: TGTGCCAGCAGCCAAAGAGGGACAGTGAACACTGAAGCTTTCTTT. The V and J genes are TRBV11-1 and TRBJ1-1; 7 bases map to TRBD1. The trim removed 5 bases at V and 0 bases at J, leaving 6 bases unmatched. CDR1 and CDR2 from the germline V gene are SGHAT and FQDESV (reference sequence). This CDR3 spans 15 amino acids.